This passage covers 5 T cell receptor beta chains from one sample sequenced in a study of blood T cell repertoires in COVID-19. Using immunoSEQ multiplex PCR, the repertoire was profiled, and TCRdb retains in-frame clones only, with some absent. The table shows about 270,000 clones, with roughly 80% occurring only once. The sequenced sample was peripheral blood. The source is a woman between 45 and 60 years old with active or convalescent COVID-19.

The chain couples TRBV5-1 to TRBJ2-2; 8 nucleotides match TRBD2. V shed 2 bases and J 5 bases; nucleotides not matched to a gene: 5. The CDR3 has 15 amino acids. Germline V gene data show CDR1 as SGHRS and CDR2 as YFSETQ. DNA for the CDR3: TGCGCCAGCAGCTTAACGGTAGCGGGAACCGGGGAGCTGTTTTTT. Its protein is CASSLTVAGTGELFF.

This chain links TRBV6-4 with TRBJ1-1; maybe TRBD1 (5 bases). This CDR3 is built from 14 residues. Germline V gene sequence: CDR1 MRHNA, CDR2 SNTAGT. V was pared by 4 bases and J by 9 bases, with 18 bases between. The CDR3 DNA follows: TGTGCCAGCAGTGCCACCACAGGCGGGAATAAAGCTTTCTTT. It translates to CASSATTGGNKAFF.

This clone was counted once. The DNA of the CDR3 is TGTGCCACCGCGGACTCTTTGAATCAGCCCCAGCATTTT. Protein product: CATADSLNQPQHF. V is TRBV15 and J is TRBJ1-5; D ambiguous. Trimming removed 8 bases from V and 4 bases from J, with 12 bases in between. Germline CDR1 LNHNV, CDR2 YYDKDF (reference sequence). This CDR3 comprises 13 residues.

The chain's CDR3 is CASSLDGAGDTDTQYF. The CDR3 nucleotides read TGTGCCAGCAGCCTCGACGGAGCGGGAGACACAGATACGCAGTATTTT. The rearrangement links TRBV3-1 (or the pseudogene TRBV3-2) to TRBJ2-3; 8 bases line up with TRBD2. The CDR3 has 16 residues. Germline CDR1 reads LGHDT; CDR2 reads YNNKEL (reference sequence). J lost 2 bases, V lost 4 bases, and 8 bases had no gene match.

The chain joins TRBV7-2 to TRBJ1-2; tentatively, D is TRBD1 (5 bases). V lost 0 bases to trimming and J lost 4 bases, with 9 bases between them. Looked up from germline, CDR1 is SGHTA and CDR2 is FQGNSA. The CDR3 spans 14 residues. The CDR3 coding sequence is TGTGCCAGCAGCTTAGCCAGGGATGTCTATGGCTACACCTTC. This gives the protein CASSLARDVYGYTF.